This T cell receptor beta chain derives from a study of monozygotic twins with inflammatory bowel disease. CDR3 length: 14 amino acids. Per the germline V gene, CDR1 is GTSNPN and CDR2 is SVGIG (reference sequence). Reprocessing the 5' RACE reads, TCRdb reports a single entry for every CDR3 protein and omits DNA. The sample holds more than 95,000 distinct CDR3 sequences. V gene TRBV30 combines with J gene TRBJ2-3; the D call of TRBD2 rests on TCRdb alone, since no DNA is present to check it. The sequence was obtained from a human donor with ulcerative colitis or Crohn's disease, or a healthy co-twin of an affected twin (not recorded which). Material for sequencing was blood. The CDR3 sequence is CAFGGGGGPDTQYF.